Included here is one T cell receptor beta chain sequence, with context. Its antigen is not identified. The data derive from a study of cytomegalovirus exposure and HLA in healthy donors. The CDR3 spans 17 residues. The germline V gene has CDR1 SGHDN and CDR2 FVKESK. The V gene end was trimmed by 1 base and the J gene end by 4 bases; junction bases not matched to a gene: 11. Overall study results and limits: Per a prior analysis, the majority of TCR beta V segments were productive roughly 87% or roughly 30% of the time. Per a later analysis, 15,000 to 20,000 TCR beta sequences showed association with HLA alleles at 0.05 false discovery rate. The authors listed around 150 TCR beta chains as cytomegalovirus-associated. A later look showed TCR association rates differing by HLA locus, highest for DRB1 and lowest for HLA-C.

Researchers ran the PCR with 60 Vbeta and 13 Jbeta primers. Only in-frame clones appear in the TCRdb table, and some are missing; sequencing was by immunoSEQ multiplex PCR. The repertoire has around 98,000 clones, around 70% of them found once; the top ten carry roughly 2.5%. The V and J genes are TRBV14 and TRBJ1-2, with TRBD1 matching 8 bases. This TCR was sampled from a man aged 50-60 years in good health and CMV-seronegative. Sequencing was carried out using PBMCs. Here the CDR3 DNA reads TGTGCCAGCAGCCAAGGGACAGGGCTTTTTGGTATCTATGGCTACACCTTC. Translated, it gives CASSQGTGLFGIYGYTF. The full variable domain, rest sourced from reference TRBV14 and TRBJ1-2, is EAGVTQFPSHSVIEKGQTVTLRCDPISGHDNLYWYRRVMGKEIKFLLHFVKESKQDESGMPNNRFLAERTGGTYSTLKVQPAELEDSGVYFCASSQGTGLFGIYGYTFGSGTRLTVV.